This T cell receptor (beta chain) was recorded in a study of blood T cells in healthy people across ages (dated by TCRdb to 2014 to 2015). In the study overall: In model experiments, template switching captured roughly one uniquely barcoded TCR beta cDNA molecule for every two T cells. To avoid experimental bias, donors of different ages were spread randomly across the sequencing lanes. The study measured age-related changes in TCR beta repertoire diversity using deep sequencing normalized with unique cDNA molecular identifiers. Using the same blood draw, the study looked at two additional independent replicas of 1 million unique cDNA reads for two donors, one aged 18 to 30 and the other aged 80 or older. Four age groups were formed from the donors: young (average approximately 15 years), middle-aged (approximately 41), aged (roughly 56) and long-lived (about 75).

The roughly 39 donors, aged about 6 to 95 years, were systemically healthy Caucasian individuals from Russia. Around 10 milliliters of peripheral blood were drawn from each donor into EDTA-treated Vacutainer tubes. PBMCs were isolated by Ficoll-Paque density-gradient centrifugation, with at least 7 million obtained per sample. Trizol reagent was used to extract total RNA from the PBMCs, yielding at least 5.5 micrograms per sample. For every donor, flow cytometry on a PBMC aliquot measured the percentage of naive CD45RAhigh/CD27high T cells. Broad study findings and their caveats: Total diversity estimates from one million sequenced T cells were considered lower bounds and underestimates. As age increased, observed TCR beta diversity per million T cells dropped in a roughly linear way, and a significant reduction was already evident by age 40. The percentage of naive T cells measured by flow cytometry correlated strongly with observed TCR beta diversity. The CMV infection status of donors was not known, potentially confounding age-related changes in expanded clonotypes. Bulk unsorted PBMC profiling prevented conclusive comparison of naive and antigen-experienced compartments. The long-lived group showed more naive CD4+ T cells, fewer expanded clones and increased TCR diversity than the aged group, suggesting age selection.

Libraries were constructed by 5' RACE. Sequencer: Illumina HiSeq 2500. A second PCR of about 6 to 11 cycles was run with a J-beta primer mix and a sample-barcoded 5' primer. A template-switch 5' adaptor carrying 12 random nucleotides introduced a unique molecular identifier onto each TCR beta cDNA molecule. Each sample yielded at least 3 million CDR3-containing paired-end reads. The Mint cDNA synthesis kit, primed by a TRBC-specific oligonucleotide, was used to synthesize first-strand cDNA from all RNA. Following uracil-DNA glycosylase treatment, a first 18-cycle PCR with universal primers M1SS and BC2_uni_R was performed on all cDNA. As for how the authors treated the data: For normalization, 1 million high-quality reads, each with a distinct molecular identifier, were randomly selected from each sample. Instead of being binned into consensus sequences, reads that shared molecular identifiers were thrown out. CDR3 identification, clonotype clustering and error correction used MiTCR with a Q25 quality threshold and the strictest error-elimination algorithm. A nonparametric unseen species model using Euler transformation provided a lower-bound estimate of total TCR beta diversity. The public reads were quality trimmed at Q25 with fastp and then assembled into clones with MiXCR by TCRdb, keeping productive beta chains. Every distinct CDR3 protein forms one entry, paired with its most common genes and DNA. TCRdb's processing, not the authors' own work, is the source of the V and J calls. The sample records some 1.7 million distinct CDR3 sequences, 28% of which are singletons. Of the sample, 7.7% is held by the ten largest clones.

A note on this clonotype: This clone's antigen is unknown. Its ends do not fully match the called genes, so a read error is possible.

The CDR3 runs 14 amino acids, cysteine and phenylalanine included. The DNA shown is the 42-base CDR3, in frame from base 1. CDR1 is given as KGHDR and CDR2 as SFDVKD, both from the germline V gene. The clonotype was recovered from a woman in her 30s in good health. The specimen was blood. The V gene is TRBV24-1 and the J gene is TRBJ2-5; 7 bases in the middle match TRBD1. In nucleotide form, the sequence is TGTGCCGCCAGTGACGGGACAGCACGAGAGACCCAGTACTTC. Its protein product is CAASDGTARETQYF.